Listed here is a single T cell receptor (beta chain). Its specificity is not known. These data come from a study of monozygotic twins with inflammatory bowel disease. Study-level results: Twins with IBD were found to have lower TCRbeta diversity (inverse Simpson) than healthy co-twins.

TCRdb reprocessed the 5' RACE reads, with one entry per CDR3 protein and no DNA. Its clone listing holds roughly 100,000 distinct CDR3 sequences. The CDR3 spans 15 residues. Germline CDR1 SGHRS, CDR2 YFSETQ. The sequenced material came from blood. The source is a human donor with ulcerative colitis or Crohn's disease, or a healthy co-twin of an affected twin (not recorded which). This chain joins TRBV5-1 and TRBJ1-2; TCRdb gives TRBD1 as the D gene, but with no DNA this cannot be confirmed. The CDR3 region is CASSFSEDRGYGYTF. The full variable domain, with the rest looked up from reference TRBV5-1 and TRBJ1-2, is KAGVTQTPRYLIKTRGQQVTLSCSPISGHRSVSWYQQTPGQGLQFLFEYFSETQRNKGNFPGRFSGRQFSNSRSEMNVSTLELGDSALYLCASSFSEDRGYGYTFGSGTRLTVV.